The 21 T cell receptor beta chains presented below share a single source sample, sequenced in a study of blood T cell repertoires in COVID-19 (dated by TCRdb to the early 2020s). Receptor libraries were prepared by the immunoSEQ multiplex PCR assay. The immuneACCESS repertoire file appears here via TCRdb, limited to in-frame rearrangements. These files lack a portion of the clones; in checked studies, under half of the deficit traces to unresolved V genes, and the cause of the others is not known. The table for this sample lists 380,000 or so clones; approximately 88% of them were counted only once. 1.2% of the sample comes from the top ten. The sequencing sample was made of peripheral blood. Receptor source: a man aged 35-49 years with acute or convalescent COVID-19.

This chain uses TRBV5-6 with TRBJ2-7; D may be TRBD2 (5 bases). Germline V gene sequence: CDR1 SGHDT, CDR2 YYEEEE. Trimming pared 3 bases from V and 3 bases from J, leaving 7 bases between. This CDR3 is built from 12 residues. The CDR3 region has the DNA TGTGCCAGCAGCTCGGGATACTACGAGCAGTACTTC. Protein product: CASSSGYYEQYF.

V gene TRBV7-3 combines with J gene TRBJ1-3; 7 positions match TRBD1. The CDR3 has 15 amino acids. Germline values: CDR1 SGHTA, CDR2 FQGTGA. The J segment lost 2 bases and the V segment lost 3 bases, leaving 4 bases of the junction unmatched. The CDR3 protein is CASSLTGIPGNTIYF. The CDR3 bases are TGTGCCAGCAGCTTGACAGGGATCCCTGGAAACACCATATATTTT.

In its sample, this clone was seen a few times. The CDR3 bases are TGTGCCAGCAGCCGACAGGGGTGGTATGGCTACACCTTC. Amino acid sequence: CASSRQGWYGYTF. The chain carries TRBV12-3 or TRBV12-4 and TRBJ1-2, with TRBD1 matching over 8 bases. The V and J ends lost 6 bases and 5 bases, in that order; junction bases with no gene match: 5. There are 13 residues in the CDR3.

The V and J genes are TRBV11-2 and TRBJ1-1; no reliable D call. With 7 bases removed from V and 0 bases from J, the gap between germline ends came to 15 bases. Germline values: CDR1 SGHAT, CDR2 FQNNGV. The CDR3 is 15 amino acids. The CDR3 is CASTGIGFMNTEAFF. DNA of the CDR3: TGTGCCAGCACGGGTATAGGTTTCATGAACACTGAAGCTTTCTTT. Together with reference TRBV11-2 and TRBJ1-1, the CDR3 gives the full variable domain: EAGVAQSPRYKIIEKRQSVAFWCNPISGHATLYWYQQILGQGPKLLIQFQNNGVVDDSQLPKDRFSAERLKGVDSTLKIQPAKLEDSAVYLCASTGIGFMNTEAFFGQGTRLTVV.

The J gene is TRBJ2-1, the V gene TRBV19; the match to TRBD2 covers 11 bases. The CDR3 runs to 16 residues. The germline gives CDR1 LNHDA, CDR2 SQIVND (reference sequence). J gave up 3 bases and V 5 bases, and 6 bases lay outside the gene matches. The CDR3 bases are TGTGCCAGTAGTTCCCGACTAGCGGGGAACTACAATGAGCAGTTCTTC. Protein: CASSSRLAGNYNEQFF.

The chain combines TRBV6-9 with TRBJ2-3, with D perhaps TRBD1 (6 bases). The CDR3 has 16 residues. Germline CDR1 MNHGY, CDR2 SVAAGI. The V end lost 4 bases, the J end lost 2 bases, and 16 bases lay between the germline ends. The CDR3 sequence: CASSSRSGTSTDTQYF. CDR3 bases: TGTGCCAGCAGTTCACGCTCCGGGACATCCACAGATACGCAGTATTTT.

The chain couples TRBV19 to TRBJ2-5; D possibly corresponds to TRBD1 (5 bases). Trimming took 9 bases from V and 1 from J, leaving 12 bases between them. From germline, CDR1 is LNHDA and CDR2 SQIVND (reference sequence). The CDR3 spans 13 residues. For the CDR3, the DNA is TGTGCCAGCTCGGACAACGTCCAAGAGACCCAGTACTTC. Translation gives CASSDNVQETQYF.

This clone was seen more than once but under ten times. This sequence joins TRBV19 and TRBJ1-2; D may be TRBD1 (6 bases). This CDR3 is 18 amino acids long. V was trimmed by 3 bases and J by 0 bases, leaving 20 bases between them. Per the germline V gene, CDR1 is LNHDA and CDR2 is SQIVND (reference sequence). In nucleotides, the CDR3 is TGTGCCAGTAGTATCAGGGGCTTCTCAAGCCTAACTAACTATGGCTACACCTTC. Translated, it gives CASSIRGFSSLTNYGYTF. Full variable domain (remainder filled in from reference TRBV19 and TRBJ1-2): DGGITQSPKYLFRKEGQNVTLSCEQNLNHDAMYWYRQDPGQGLRLIYYSQIVNDFQKGDIAEGYSVSREKKESFPLTVTSAQKNPTAFYLCASSIRGFSSLTNYGYTFGSGTRLTVV.

The V and J genes are TRBV5-1 and TRBJ1-2; D gene unclear. CDR1 and CDR2 (germline): SGHRS, YFSETQ. The ends were cut back, 0 bases at V and 8 bases at J, with 17 bases in the middle. This CDR3 is built from 15 residues. The chain's CDR3 is CASSLAVALGGGYTF. CDR3 DNA sequence: TGCGCCAGCAGCTTGGCCGTGGCTCTCGGAGGGGGCTACACCTTC.

J is TRBJ2-2 and V is TRBV6-4; a possible D gene is TRBD2 (5 bases). This CDR3 contains 15 residues. CDR1 and CDR2 (germline): MRHNA, SNTAGT. Trimming stripped 0 bases from V and 0 bases from J, with 5 bases between. The DNA for the CDR3 is TGTGCCAGCAGTGACTCGGAGGCGAACACCGGGGAGCTGTTTTTT. Its protein product is CASSDSEANTGELFF.

The V gene is TRBV9, the J gene TRBJ1-2, with 9 nucleotides matching TRBD1. The CDR3 extends over 17 amino acids. Germline CDR1 SGDLS, CDR2 YYNGEE. The V and J ends lost 4 bases and 0 bases, in that order; junction bases with no gene match: 10. CDR3 amino acids: CASSPRTGGPTNYGYTF. The DNA for the CDR3 is TGTGCCAGCAGCCCCCGAACAGGGGGCCCGACTAACTATGGCTACACCTTC.

The CDR3 loop is CASKQTGVTEAFF. CDR3 sequence (DNA): TGTGCCAGCAAGCAGACAGGGGTCACTGAAGCTTTCTTT. The chain combines TRBV27 with TRBJ1-1; 8 bases match TRBD1. CDR3 size: 13 residues. The germline CDR1 and CDR2 sequences are MNHEY and SMNVEV (reference sequence). V was pared by 7 bases and J by 4 bases, with 5 bases of the junction left unmatched.

In this sample, this clone turned up once. The rearrangement joins TRBV7-8 to TRBJ2-1; 10 nucleotides line up with TRBD1. V was clipped by 5 bases and J by 3 bases; unmatched bases: 13. CDR3 size: 18 residues. CDR1 and CDR2 from the germline V gene are SGHVS and FQNEAQ. The CDR3 sequence: CASSPIPWGQGNYNEQFF. CDR3 coding DNA: TGTGCCAGCAGCCCCATCCCGTGGGGACAGGGGAACTACAATGAGCAGTTCTTC. Filled out from reference TRBV7-8 and TRBJ2-1, the complete variable domain reads GAGVSQSPRYKVAKRGQDVALRCDPISGHVSLFWYQQALGQGPEFLTYFQNEAQLDKSGLPSDRFFAERPEGSVSTLKIQRTQQEDSAVYLCASSPIPWGQGNYNEQFFGPGTRLTVL.

This clone occurred once. The V and J genes are TRBV27 and TRBJ1-5; TRBD1 matches at 7 bases. The CDR3 has 15 amino acids. Germline loops: CDR1 MNHEY, CDR2 SMNVEV (reference sequence). With V trimmed by 6 bases and J by 6 bases, 11 bases remained unmatched. CDR3 coding DNA: TGTGCCAGCAGGCCTGGGACAGTATCGAGTCAGCCCCAGCATTTT. Translation: CASRPGTVSSQPQHF.

CDR3 in DNA: TGCGCCAGCAGGGGGGCTCTCCTCAATCAGCCCCAGCATTTT. Its translation is CASRGALLNQPQHF. J is TRBJ1-5 and V is TRBV10-1; tentative D call: TRBD1 (6 bases). Trimming removed 6 bases from V and 3 bases from J, with 12 bases in between. The germline V gene encodes CDR1 WNHNN and CDR2 SYGVQD (reference sequence). The CDR3 contains 14 residues.

The chain has TRBV27 and TRBJ1-5, with 8 bases matching TRBD1. CDR1 is MNHEY, CDR2 SMNVEV, per germline (reference sequence). Unmatched junction bases numbered 4, after V lost 1 base and J lost 2 bases. CDR3 size: 16 residues. This chain's CDR3 is CASSLWGTGGNQPQHF. The CDR3 coding sequence is TGTGCCAGCAGTTTATGGGGGACAGGAGGCAATCAGCCCCAGCATTTT.

The chain couples TRBV11-2 to TRBJ2-5, with TRBD2 identical over 7 bases. From germline, CDR1 is SGHAT and CDR2 FQNNGV. Trimming took 4 bases from V and 5 from J; bases not matched to a gene: 10. This CDR3 comprises 15 residues. The CDR3: CASSSQGGGAETQYF. Written as DNA, the CDR3 is TGTGCCAGCAGCTCCCAGGGCGGGGGAGCCGAGACCCAGTACTTC.

The chain employs TRBV11-1 and TRBJ2-6; TRBD1 aligns across 8 bases. The V segment lost 3 bases and the J segment 3 bases; nucleotides outside the gene matches: 4. Germline V gene lookup returns CDR1 SGHAT and CDR2 FQDESV (reference sequence). The CDR3 extends over 16 amino acids. The CDR3 DNA sequence: TGTGCCAGCAGCTTCGGACAGGGCGGTGGGGCCAACGTCCTGACTTTC. Protein product: CASSFGQGGGANVLTF.

This sequence joins TRBV2 and TRBJ2-2, with 8 bases matching TRBD1. V was clipped by 6 bases and J by 6 bases; unmatched bases: 6. Germline CDR1 and CDR2: SNHLY and FYNNEI. The CDR3 is 14 amino acids. DNA for the CDR3: TGTGCCAGCAGGGCCAGGGGGCGCCCCGGGGAGCTGTTTTTT. Translating it yields CASRARGRPGELFF.

The CDR3 protein is CASSVAQGTAFF. The CDR3 bases are TGTGCCAGCAGCGTAGCACAGGGAACGGCTTTCTTT. The chain joins TRBV9 to TRBJ1-1; a possible D gene is TRBD1 (6 bases). The CDR3 has 12 residues. Trimming removed 0 bases at V and 11 bases at J, with 11 bases between. The germline gives CDR1 SGDLS, CDR2 YYNGEE.

CDR3 in amino acids: CASSPTVNGGETQYF. In DNA, the CDR3 is TGTGCCAGCAGCCCGACCGTGAATGGGGGGGAGACCCAGTACTTC. The chain carries TRBV28 and TRBJ2-5; possibly TRBD2 for D (6 bases). This CDR3 spans 15 amino acids. Germline V lookup: CDR1 MDHEN, CDR2 SYDVKM. Trimming removed 6 bases from V and 5 bases from J, with 19 bases in between.